Below are 8 T cell receptor beta chains sequenced from a single sample in a study of blood T cell repertoires in COVID-19. Generated by immunoSEQ multiplex PCR, the TCRdb table keeps only in-frame clones and is missing some. The sample shows just over 80,000 clones, roughly 82% of them seen only once. Sequenced material: peripheral blood. The source is a woman older than 75 with active or convalescent COVID-19.

The CDR3 here is CASSLEGTSYEQYF. In DNA form, the CDR3 reads TGCGCCAGCAGCTTGGAGGGGACATCCTACGAGCAGTACTTC. V gene TRBV5-1 combines with J gene TRBJ2-7, with D maybe TRBD1 (6 bases). In germline, CDR1 is SGHRS, CDR2 YFSETQ. The V end was cut by 0 bases, the J end by 1 base, with 8 bases between. This CDR3 is 14 amino acids long.

The chain joins TRBV5-6 to TRBJ1-3; 7 positions agree with TRBD1. V shed 5 bases, J shed 0 bases, and the junction held 8 bases outside the gene matches. The CDR3 covers 16 residues. CDR1 and CDR2 (germline): SGHDT, YYEEEE. CDR3: CASRAGGIFSGNTIYF. The CDR3 DNA follows: TGTGCCAGCAGGGCAGGGGGGATCTTCTCTGGAAACACCATATATTTT.

As DNA, the CDR3 is TGTGCCAGCAGTTACTCATCAGGGTTATTCTACAATGAGCAGTTCTTC. This sequence encodes CASSYSSGLFYNEQFF. The chain employs TRBV6-5 and TRBJ2-1; possible D gene TRBD1, 5 bases. The CDR3 loop spans 16 amino acids. Trimming took off 0 bases at V and 3 bases at J, with 12 bases between the two ends. Per the germline V gene, CDR1 is MNHEY and CDR2 is SVGAGI.

This rearrangement joins TRBV13 to TRBJ2-5, with D tentatively TRBD2 (5 bases). The CDR3 runs to 13 residues. In germline, CDR1 is PRHDT, CDR2 FYEKMQ (reference sequence). The V end lost 4 bases, the J end lost 2 bases, and 8 bases lay between the germline ends. Here the CDR3 reads CASSSWRQETQYF. The CDR3, as DNA: TGTGCCAGCAGCTCCTGGAGGCAAGAGACCCAGTACTTC.

V gene TRBV3-1 (or the pseudogene TRBV3-2) combines with J gene TRBJ2-1; D is undetermined. The CDR3 is 15 amino acids. Germline lookup yields CDR1 LGHDT and CDR2 YNNKEL (reference sequence). V lost 4 bases to trimming and J lost 0 bases, with 10 bases between them. The CDR3 coding sequence is TGTGCCAGCAGCCTTATGAGCCGCTCCTACAATGAGCAGTTCTTC. This translates into CASSLMSRSYNEQFF.

The chain combines TRBV6-5 with TRBJ1-5, with 7 bases matching TRBD1. The V and J ends lost 8 bases and 6 bases, in that order; junction bases with no gene match: 7. The V gene's germline CDR1 is MNHEY and CDR2 SVGAGI. CDR3 length equals 13 residues. DNA for the CDR3: TGTGCCAGCCGACAGGGTTCGATTCAGCCCCAGCATTTT. Amino acid sequence: CASRQGSIQPQHF.

The V gene is TRBV6-2 or TRBV6-3, the J gene TRBJ1-1; the match to TRBD1 covers 8 bases. Germline V CDR1 and CDR2: MNHEY, SVGEGT. The length of the CDR3 is 15 residues. With V trimmed by 0 bases and J by 4 bases, 4 bases remained unmatched. The CDR3 bases are TGTGCCAGCAGTTACTCTACAGGGGGTCTCACTGAAGCTTTCTTT. It codes for CASSYSTGGLTEAFF.

The chain combines TRBV7-2 with TRBJ2-6; D perhaps matches TRBD1 (5 bases). Trimming took 1 base from V and 3 from J, leaving 7 bases between them. CDR1 is SGHTA and CDR2 is FQGNSA in the germline V gene. The CDR3 runs 15 residues. CDR3 loop: CASSLGGFGANVLTF. CDR3 nucleotide sequence: TGTGCCAGCAGCTTAGGGGGCTTTGGGGCCAACGTCCTGACTTTC.